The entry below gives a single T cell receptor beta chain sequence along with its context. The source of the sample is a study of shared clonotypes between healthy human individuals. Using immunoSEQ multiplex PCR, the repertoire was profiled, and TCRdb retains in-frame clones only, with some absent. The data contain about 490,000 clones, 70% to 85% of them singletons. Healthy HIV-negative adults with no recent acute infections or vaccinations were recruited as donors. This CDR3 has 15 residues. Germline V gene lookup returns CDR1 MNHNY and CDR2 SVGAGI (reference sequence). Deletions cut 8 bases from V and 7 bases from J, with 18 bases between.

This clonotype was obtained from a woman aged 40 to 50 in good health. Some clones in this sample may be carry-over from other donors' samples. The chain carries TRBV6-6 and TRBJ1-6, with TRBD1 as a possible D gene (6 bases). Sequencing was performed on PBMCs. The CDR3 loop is CASGPNRVRNSPLHF. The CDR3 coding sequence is TGTGCCAGCGGCCCCAACAGGGTGAGGAATTCACCCCTCCACTTT.